The 14 T cell receptor beta chains reported below all come from one sample, sequenced in a study of cytomegalovirus exposure and HLA in healthy donors. It was with 60 Vbeta and 13 Jbeta primers that the PCR ran. Method: immunoSEQ multiplex PCR; TCRdb's copy keeps in-frame clones and lacks some. The sample lists under 200,000 clones; around 79% were seen once. Input material: PBMCs. These receptors all come from a female donor in good health and CMV-seronegative.

The chain recombines TRBV28 with TRBJ1-1, with D possibly matching TRBD1 (5 bases). CDR3 length equals 13 residues. Germline loops: CDR1 MDHEN, CDR2 SYDVKM. Trimming stripped 10 bases from V and 1 base from J, with 13 bases between. Here the CDR3 reads CATWIRGNTEAFF. CDR3 DNA sequence: TGTGCCACCTGGATTAGGGGGAACACTGAAGCTTTCTTT.

This chain connects TRBV28 to TRBJ1-2; 9 bases match TRBD1. The CDR3 contains 15 residues. V lost 1 base to trimming and J lost 5 bases; unmatched junction nucleotides: 5. The germline gives CDR1 MDHEN, CDR2 SYDVKM. Written as DNA, the CDR3 is TGTGCCAGCAGTTTATCGGGACAGGGCAGATATGGCTACACCTTC. As protein: CASSLSGQGRYGYTF.

This CDR3 reads CASSQGAGSTNTEAFF. The CDR3 DNA reads as TGCGCCAGCAGCCAAGGGGCAGGCTCAACGAACACTGAAGCTTTCTTT. The chain joins TRBV4-3 to TRBJ1-1, with no clear D. The CDR3 contains 16 residues. V lost 1 base and J lost 1, with 13 bases in between. Germline CDR1 is LGHNA and CDR2 is YSLEER.

This clone was recorded only once. This chain joins TRBV15 and TRBJ1-1, with TRBD1 as a possible D gene (5 bases). The CDR3 sequence is 17 residues long. The germline gives CDR1 LNHNV, CDR2 YYDKDF (reference sequence). Trimming pared 6 bases from V and 0 bases from J, leaving 20 bases between. This CDR3 is CATRLTPGGGLNTEAFF. The CDR3 bases are TGTGCCACCAGACTAACACCCGGGGGGGGGTTGAACACTGAAGCTTTCTTT.

The chain couples TRBV12-5 to TRBJ2-1; TRBD1 agrees at 9 bases. This CDR3 is 15 amino acids long. Trimming removed 4 bases from V and 4 bases from J; junction bases left unmatched: 5. CDR1 LGHNT and CDR2 FRNRAP come from the germline V gene. The CDR3 is CASGSGTGSYNEQFF. The CDR3 nucleotides are TGTGCTAGTGGTTCGGGGACAGGGTCATACAATGAGCAGTTCTTC.

The V call is TRBV6-1, the J call TRBJ2-7, with a weak D call TRBD2 (5 bases). CDR3 length: 14 residues. Per the germline V gene, CDR1 is MNHNS and CDR2 is SASEGT. The V and J ends lost 1 base and 4 bases respectively, with 11 bases between them. This CDR3 reads CASSEVEGRYEQYF. The CDR3, as DNA: TGTGCCAGCAGTGAAGTAGAGGGCAGGTACGAGCAGTACTTC.

The sample holds a few counts of this clone. The chain couples TRBV4-3 to TRBJ1-1; 7 bases are shared with TRBD1. V gave up 4 bases and J gave up 0 bases; unmatched junction bases: 2. The CDR3 runs to 14 residues. The germline V gene has CDR1 LGHNA and CDR2 YSLEER. In DNA form, the CDR3 reads TGCGCCAGCAGCCCCGGACAGGTGAACACTGAAGCTTTCTTT. The encoded protein is CASSPGQVNTEAFF.

This sequence joins TRBV11-2 and TRBJ1-4; D is perhaps TRBD1 (6 bases). The germline V gene encodes CDR1 SGHAT and CDR2 FQNNGV. Trimming removed 3 bases at V and 5 bases at J, with 10 bases between. The CDR3 contains 14 residues. This chain's CDR3 is CASSFQRGNEKLFF. The CDR3 coding sequence is TGTGCCAGCAGCTTCCAGAGGGGGAATGAAAAACTGTTTTTT.

The genes are TRBV15 and TRBJ2-3, with D tentatively TRBD2 (5 bases). V was shortened by 1 base and J by 7 bases, with 9 bases between the two germline ends. Germline CDR1 LNHNV, CDR2 YYDKDF (reference sequence). This CDR3 spans 13 amino acids. The chain's CDR3 is CATSRVGDNTQYF. The CDR3 DNA is TGTGCCACCAGCAGAGTCGGGGATAATACGCAGTATTTT.

This clone was recorded only once. The V and J genes are TRBV2 and TRBJ1-2; D unresolved. The germline V gene encodes CDR1 SNHLY and CDR2 FYNNEI. Trimming took 9 bases from V and 8 from J, leaving 19 bases between them. The CDR3 consists of 13 residues. The CDR3 sequence is CARGLRNRRGYTF. The CDR3 DNA reads as TGTGCCAGGGGTCTCCGGAACAGACGGGGCTACACCTTC.

This chain uses TRBV10-3 with TRBJ2-7; 11 bases fit TRBD2. The CDR3 is made up of 14 amino acids. The J segment lost 7 bases and the V segment lost 2 bases, leaving 4 bases of the junction unmatched. Germline V CDR1 and CDR2: ENHRY, SYGVKD. This CDR3 is CAISENSGRGEQYF. In DNA form, the CDR3 reads TGTGCCATCAGTGAGAATAGCGGGAGGGGGGAGCAGTACTTC.

In DNA form, the CDR3 reads TGTGCCAGTAGCCGACTAGCGGTTCCCGGAGCCTCCTACGAGCAGTACTTC. Its protein product is CASSRLAVPGASYEQYF. The rearrangement uses TRBV19 and TRBJ2-7; TRBD2 aligns across 9 bases. Germline V gives CDR1 LNHDA, CDR2 SQIVND (reference sequence). This CDR3 contains 17 residues. The V gene end was trimmed by 6 bases and the J gene end by 0 bases; junction bases not matched to a gene: 12.

V is TRBV7-9 and J is TRBJ1-3; the D gene is possibly TRBD1 (5 bases). The ends were cut back, 2 bases at V and 11 bases at J, with 28 bases in the middle. Germline V gene data show CDR1 as SEHNR and CDR2 as FQNEAQ (reference sequence). This CDR3 region has 18 residues. The CDR3 nucleotides read TGTGCCAGCAGCTTACAGGGCTTCGGTAGGGGAAACACCTTCGCCATATATTTT. Residues: CASSLQGFGRGNTFAIYF.

The chain has TRBV15 and TRBJ1-4; 11 bases map to TRBD1. With V trimmed by 6 bases and J by 4 bases, 4 bases remained unmatched. CDR3 size: 15 residues. The germline CDR1 and CDR2 sequences are LNHNV and YYDKDF (reference sequence). For the CDR3, the DNA is TGTGCCACCAGACCGGGACAGGGGGATAATGAAAAACTGTTTTTT. It yields the protein CATRPGQGDNEKLFF.